This T cell receptor beta chain was found in a study of CD8 T cells in ankylosing spondylitis. This clonotype has just a few counts. Its antigen is still unknown. Each CDR3 protein is one row after TCRdb ran MiXCR on the 5' RACE reads. This table holds about 310,000 distinct CDR3 sequences, 20% to 25% found once. Study conclusions and caveats: Disease-linked clones reportedly showed significant enrichment in matched ankylosing spondylitis synovial fluid.

In germline, CDR1 is DFQATT, CDR2 SNEGSKA (reference sequence). V lost 6 bases to trimming and J lost 1 base, with 15 bases between them. The CDR3 runs to 15 residues. Sequencing was carried out using blood, either unsorted or a sorted T cell fraction (not recorded which). V usage is TRBV20-1 and J usage is TRBJ2-2, with D tentatively TRBD2 (6 bases). The source is a female donor with ankylosing spondylitis or in good health (not recorded which). The CDR3 sequence: CSAYPGLQNTGELFF. The CDR3 bases are TGCAGTGCGTATCCGGGACTGCAGAACACCGGGGAGCTGTTTTTT.